The T cell receptor beta chain described here comes from a study of shared clonotypes between healthy human individuals. At the level of the study: A couple of women and a few men aged 18 to 49 served as donors.

Study observations and caveats: What naive subsets generally showed was a larger estimated richness than memory subsets showed. Relative to their counterparts shared across all four donors, non-shared clonotypes exhibited diminished generation probabilities.

Between the trimmed V and J ends, which lost 5 bases and 7 bases, there was a span of 11 bases. This CDR3 has 13 residues. In germline, CDR1 is MGHRA, CDR2 YSYEKL. This clone was recorded once. Its antigen remains unknown. Execution of the assay was at deep level. TCRdb's table, derived via immunoSEQ multiplex PCR, lists solely in-frame clones and lacks some. The table shows approximately 530,000 clones, with roughly 95% occurring only once. The receptor was derived from a woman in her thirties in good health. The genes are TRBV4-1 and TRBJ2-2, with D possibly matching TRBD1 (5 bases). The sequenced sample consisted of naive CD4+ T cells sorted from blood. The subset denotes: CD45RA+ positively selected. DNA for the CDR3: TGCGCCAGCAGCTGGCTGGGGCTCGGGGAGCTGTTTTTT. It specifies CASSWLGLGELFF.